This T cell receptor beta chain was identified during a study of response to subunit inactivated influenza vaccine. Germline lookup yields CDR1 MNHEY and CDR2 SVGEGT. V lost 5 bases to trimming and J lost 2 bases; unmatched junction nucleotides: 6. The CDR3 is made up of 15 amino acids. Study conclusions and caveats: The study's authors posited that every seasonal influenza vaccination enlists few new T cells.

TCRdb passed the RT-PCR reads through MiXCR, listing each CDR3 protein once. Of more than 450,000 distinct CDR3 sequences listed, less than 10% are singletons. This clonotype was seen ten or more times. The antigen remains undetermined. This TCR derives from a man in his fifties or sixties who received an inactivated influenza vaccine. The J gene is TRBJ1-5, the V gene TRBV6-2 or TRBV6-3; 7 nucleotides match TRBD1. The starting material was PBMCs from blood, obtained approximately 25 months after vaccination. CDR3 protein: CASSLHRGGNQPQHF. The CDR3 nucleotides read TGTGCCAGCAGTCTCCACAGGGGCGGCAATCAGCCCCAGCATTTT.